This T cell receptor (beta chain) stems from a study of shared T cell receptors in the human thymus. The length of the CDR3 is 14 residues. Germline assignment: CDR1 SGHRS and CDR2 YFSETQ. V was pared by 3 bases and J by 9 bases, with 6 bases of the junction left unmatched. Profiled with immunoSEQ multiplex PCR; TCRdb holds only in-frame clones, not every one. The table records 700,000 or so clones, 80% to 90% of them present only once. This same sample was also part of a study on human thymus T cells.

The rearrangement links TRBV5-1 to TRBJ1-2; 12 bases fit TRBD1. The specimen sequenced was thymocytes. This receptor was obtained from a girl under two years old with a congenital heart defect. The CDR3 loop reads CASSWTGQGACYTF. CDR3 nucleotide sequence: TGCGCCAGCAGCTGGACGGGACAGGGGGCTTGCTACACCTTC. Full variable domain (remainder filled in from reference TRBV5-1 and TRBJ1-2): KAGVTQTPRYLIKTRGQQVTLSCSPISGHRSVSWYQQTPGQGLQFLFEYFSETQRNKGNFPGRFSGRQFSNSRSEMNVSTLELGDSALYLCASSWTGQGACYTFGSGTRLTVV.